These 13 T cell receptor beta chains were sequenced from one sample in a study of shared clonotypes between healthy human individuals. Repertoires were generated with immunoSEQ multiplex PCR, while TCRdb's copy carries only in-frame clones and drops some. The table has approximately 110,000 clones, roughly 70% seen once. Input material: memory CD8+ T cells sorted from blood. Subset: CD45RO+ cells pooled with CCR7-negative TemRA cells. All receptors derive from a woman aged 25 to 39 in good health.

This chain joins TRBV7-8 and TRBJ1-4; 9 positions agree with TRBD1. The V gene end was trimmed by 5 bases and the J gene end by 7 bases; junction bases not matched to a gene: 8. This CDR3 comprises 15 residues. Germline V gives CDR1 SGHVS, CDR2 FQNEAQ. DNA for the CDR3: TGTGCCAGCAGCGATCGACAGGGGGGCGGTGAAAAACTGTTTTTT. Its translation: CASSDRQGGGEKLFF.

The CDR3 region has the DNA TGCGCCAGCAGCCTTACCGGGACTAGGGACGAGCAGTACTTC. Its translation is CASSLTGTRDEQYF. The chain combines TRBV5-1 with TRBJ2-7; 8 bases match TRBD2. The CDR3 is 14 residues long. V gave up 4 bases and J gave up 5 bases; unmatched junction bases: 8. CDR1 and CDR2 (germline): SGHRS, YFSETQ.

In its sample, this clone was seen a few times. This chain connects TRBV6-5 to TRBJ2-2; perhaps TRBD2 as D (5 bases). V was shortened by 0 bases and J by 8 bases, with 13 bases between the two germline ends. The length of the CDR3 is 15 residues. Germline V gene data show CDR1 as MNHEY and CDR2 as SVGAGI. DNA of the CDR3: TGTGCCAGCAGTTACTCCCTCCGGGGATCTGGGGAGCTGTTTTTT. It is translated as CASSYSLRGSGELFF.

The CDR3 nucleotides read TGTGCCAGCCGGGCGGGACGAGTCTACAATGAGCAGTTCTTC. Translated: CASRAGRVYNEQFF. The chain has TRBV28 and TRBJ2-1, with a weak D call TRBD2 (6 bases). Trimming left V 8 bases short and J 3 bases short, with 14 bases between. Germline V gene lookup returns CDR1 MDHEN and CDR2 SYDVKM. This CDR3 has 14 amino acids.

At least ten counts were recorded for this clone. The chain has TRBV25-1 and TRBJ1-5, with D possibly being TRBD1 (6 bases). V was clipped by 8 bases and J by 4 bases, with 21 bases between them. Germline V gene data show CDR1 as MGHDK and CDR2 as SYGVNS. The CDR3 covers 16 residues. CDR3 residues: CASSTRDTESNQPQHF. CDR3 nucleotide sequence: TGTGCCAGCTCTACTCGGGACACCGAGTCGAATCAGCCCCAGCATTTT. The variable domain in full, with the rest retrieved from reference TRBV25-1 and TRBJ1-5, is EADIYQTPRYLVIGTGKKITLECSQTMGHDKMYWYQQDPGMELHLIHYSYGVNSTEKGDLSSESTVSRIRTEHFPLTLESARPSHTSQYLCASSTRDTESNQPQHFGDGTRLSIL.

This chain links TRBV4-2 with TRBJ2-1, with 9 bases fitting TRBD2. The germline V gene has CDR1 LGHNA and CDR2 YNFKEQ. The V gene end was trimmed by 0 bases and the J gene end by 6 bases; junction bases not matched to a gene: 9. The CDR3 length is 17 residues. CDR3 sequence reads: CASSQESSAGGPNEQFF. Here the CDR3 DNA reads TGTGCCAGCAGCCAAGAATCATCAGCGGGAGGACCCAATGAGCAGTTCTTC.

This chain links TRBV20-1 with TRBJ1-1; D gene unclear. In germline, CDR1 is DFQATT, CDR2 SNEGSKA (reference sequence). The CDR3 sequence is 11 residues long. V lost 3 bases and J 2 bases, leaving 4 bases between the germline ends. CDR3 in DNA: TGCAGTGCTAGTCGAAACACTGAAGCTTTCTTT. Encoded protein: CSASRNTEAFF.

The rearrangement joins TRBV7-9 to TRBJ1-1, with D tentatively TRBD1 (5 bases). V lost 3 bases and J 1 base, leaving 12 bases between the germline ends. Looked up from germline, CDR1 is SEHNR and CDR2 is FQNEAQ (reference sequence). This CDR3 comprises 15 residues. In nucleotides, the CDR3 is TGTGCCAGCAGCTTGTTGGGACGGAAGAACACTGAAGCTTTCTTT. Its translation is CASSLLGRKNTEAFF.

This clone has at least ten counts. This chain joins TRBV29-1 and TRBJ1-1, with D perhaps matching TRBD1 (5 bases). The CDR3 spans 12 residues. V was trimmed by 7 bases and J by 2 bases, leaving 11 bases between them. Germline V gene sequence: CDR1 SQVTM, CDR2 ANQGSEA. CDR3 DNA sequence: TGCAGCGGCTGGGACGACAACACTGAAGCTTTCTTT. Its protein product is CSGWDDNTEAFF.

V is TRBV4-2 and J is TRBJ2-7; D tentatively fits TRBD1 or TRBD2 (5 bases each). Trimming removed 3 bases at V and 2 bases at J, with 17 bases between. CDR1 and CDR2 (germline): LGHNA, YNFKEQ. The CDR3 totals 16 residues. CDR3 amino acids: CASSHVSWDLPYEQYF. CDR3 DNA: TGTGCCAGCAGCCACGTCAGCTGGGACCTTCCCTACGAGCAGTACTTC.

This clone was observed many times. The CDR3 here is CASTDENSYEQYF. The CDR3, as DNA: TGCGCCAGCACTGATGAAAACTCCTACGAGCAGTACTTC. The V gene is TRBV5-1, the J gene TRBJ2-7; D is unresolved. The CDR3 covers 13 residues. Deletions cut 6 bases from V and 0 bases from J, with 10 bases between. Germline V gives CDR1 SGHRS, CDR2 YFSETQ.

This clone was observed a handful of times. This sequence joins TRBV25-1 and TRBJ2-7; 7 bases line up with TRBD2. Germline trimming cut 4 bases from V and 1 base from J; bases unmatched to any gene: 7. Germline V gene sequence: CDR1 MGHDK, CDR2 SYGVNS. The CDR3 loop spans 15 amino acids. As DNA, the CDR3 is TGTGCCAGCAGTGGGGCGGGAGAGACTTCCTACGAGCAGTACTTC. Protein product: CASSGAGETSYEQYF.

For this clone: The same CDR3 can be traced to other DNA sequences in this sample. The rearrangement links TRBV27 to TRBJ2-7, with D perhaps assigned TRBD1 or TRBD2 (5 bases each). V shed 2 bases and J shed 3 bases, with 11 bases lying between them. CDR1 MNHEY and CDR2 SMNVEV come from the germline V gene (reference sequence). The CDR3 spans 14 residues. The CDR3 sequence: CASSLAGSSYEQYF. The CDR3 region has the DNA TGTGCCAGCAGTTTAGCAGGGAGTAGCTACGAGCAGTACTTC.